This T cell receptor (beta chain) emerged from a study of spatial heterogeneity in lung cancer. Whole-study context: Where they were available, follow-up PBMC samples were sequenced, at a median of about 2 years after resection. Raw reads showed each unique TCR and UMI combination turning up more than ten times on average. Sequence detection consistently recorded a greater number of beta-chain than alpha-chain sequences.

MiXCR was run by TCRdb on the 5' RACE reads, yielding one entry per CDR3 protein. The sample shows 110,000 or so distinct CDR3 sequences, 9.5% to 14% of them seen only once. In its sample, this clonotype was seen a few times. The CDR3 sequence is 17 residues long. Germline CDR1 and CDR2: MNHEY and SMNVEV (reference sequence). Trimming took 6 bases from V and 0 from J, leaving 15 bases between them. The time point here: blood at routine non-recurrence follow-up after resection. Whole RNA came from tumor, nontumor lung or frozen PBMC and was sequenced without being sorted. This receptor was taken from a female donor with early-stage non-small cell lung cancer. The chain joins TRBV27 to TRBJ2-6; D call uncertain. Sequencing was performed on PBMCs, taken at follow-up. The DNA for the CDR3 is TGTGCCAGCAGCCCCATCGTAGGAGCCTCTGGGGCCAACGTCCTGACTTTC. This translates into CASSPIVGASGANVLTF.